This T cell receptor beta chain was documented in a study of CD8 T cells in ankylosing spondylitis. General study points: The authors reported significant enrichment of disease-linked clones in matched ankylosing spondylitis synovial fluid. Certain motif variants had earlier appeared in reactive arthritis synovial fluid and blood. A TCR beta motif of eight or nine highly homologous variants seemed to mark ankylosing spondylitis blood.

The V and J ends lost 1 base and 1 base respectively, with 11 bases between them. Per the germline V gene, CDR1 is DFQATT and CDR2 is SNEGSKA (reference sequence). This CDR3 contains 15 residues. In TCRdb, the 5' RACE reads were re-called with MiXCR into one record per CDR3 protein. The sample carries 390,000 or so distinct CDR3 sequences, about a fifth recorded once. As concerns this clonotype: Its antigen is unidentified.

The sequencing input was blood, either unsorted or a sorted T cell fraction (not recorded which). The chain has TRBV20-1 and TRBJ1-5; the D gene is possibly TRBD1 (5 bases). The receptor was derived from a male donor with ankylosing spondylitis. The DNA for the CDR3 is TGCAGTGCTAGAGTTGCGGGACGGAGCAATCAGCCCCAGCATTTT. This translates into CSARVAGRSNQPQHF.